The rows below give T cell receptor beta chains drawn from one sample of a study of Graves' ophthalmopathy and Graves' hyperthyroidism. Each CDR3 protein gets one entry after TCRdb re-called the multiplex PCR reads with MiXCR. The data contain about 620,000 distinct CDR3 sequences, 20% to 25% of them seen just once; the ten biggest clones take up 7.1%. The sequenced material came from peripheral blood. Every receptor here comes from a woman between 18 and 30 years old with stable Graves' hyperthyroidism. Some clones in this sample may be carry-over from other donors' samples. Both conserved end residues are part of each CDR3. The D gene is left open where the match is weak. Expanded clones are given a class, and other clones once, few, many or no size at all.

v_gene,j_gene,d_gene,abundance,CDR3aa,CDR3nt
TRBV7-2,TRBJ2-5,NA,NA,CASSSMGGGGETQYF,TGTGCCAGCAGCTCTATGGGGGGAGGTGGGGAGACCCAGTACTTC
TRBV15,TRBJ1-1,NA,many,CATSRDRRGNTEAFF,TGTGCCACCAGCAGAGACAGGAGGGGGAACACTGAAGCTTTCTTT
TRBV28,TRBJ1-1,NA,NA,CASSSFTHTEAFF,TGTGCCAGCAGTTCGTTTACCCACACTGAAGCTTTCTTT
TRBV7-8,TRBJ2-7,TRBD1,many,CASSSSGTGGQQYF,TGTGCCAGCAGCTCCTCCGGGACAGGGGGCCAGCAGTACTTC
TRBV9,TRBJ1-1,NA,few,CATGRQWNTEAFF,TGTGCCACCGGACGGCAATGGAACACTGAAGCTTTCTTT
TRBV7-2,TRBJ2-2,TRBD2,NA,CASTRSSGGGELFF,TGTGCCAGCACGCGGAGCAGCGGGGGCGGGGAGCTGTTTTTT
TRBV6-2/TRBV6-3,TRBJ1-2,NA,NA,CASTKAGMGYGYTF,TGTGCCAGCACCAAGGCCGGGATGGGCTATGGCTACACCTTC
TRBV6-5,TRBJ1-3,NA,many,CASSFSFATSGNTIYF,TGTGCCAGCAGTTTCTCCTTCGCCACCTCTGGAAACACCATATATTTT
TRBV28,TRBJ2-7,TRBD2,many,CASSHPLSGFPYEQYF,TGTGCCAGCAGCCATCCGCTTAGCGGGTTTCCCTACGAGCAGTACTTC
TRBV9,TRBJ1-1,NA,NA,CASSVTDREAFF,TGTGCCAGCAGCGTGACAGACCGTGAAGCTTTCTTT
TRBV6-5,TRBJ2-2,NA,many,CASRRGGRSTGELFF,TGTGCCAGCAGGAGGGGTGGCAGGTCGACCGGGGAGCTGTTTTTT
TRBV12-3/TRBV12-4,TRBJ1-2,TRBD1,NA,CASSFRGGRSANYGYTF,TGTGCCAGCAGTTTTAGAGGGGGCCGAAGCGCTAACTATGGCTACACCTTC
TRBV14,TRBJ2-7,TRBD2,many,CASSQGLAGYYEQYF,TGTGCCAGCAGCCAAGGGCTAGCGGGTTATTACGAGCAGTACTTC
TRBV9,TRBJ2-2,NA,many,CASSGGPSGTGELFF,TGTGCCAGCAGCGGGGGACCGTCGGGCACCGGGGAGCTGTTTTTT
TRBV5-6,TRBJ1-6,NA,many,CASSWPGEFGNSPLHF,TGTGCCAGCAGCTGGCCAGGGGAATTCGGAAATTCACCCCTCCACTTT
TRBV20-1,TRBJ2-7,NA,few,CSARLDVTYEQYF,TGCAGTGCCCGCTTAGACGTCACCTACGAGCAGTACTTC
TRBV2,TRBJ1-1,NA,many,CATAGRGARGEAFF,TGTGCCACCGCCGGGCGGGGGGCGAGGGGTGAAGCTTTCTTT
TRBV27,TRBJ1-2,NA,NA,CASSKQGSGYTF,TGTGCCAGCAGTAAACAGGGTAGTGGCTACACCTTC
TRBV12-3/TRBV12-4,TRBJ1-1,NA,NA,CASREHAGHTEAFF,TGTGCCAGCAGAGAACACGCGGGCCACACTGAAGCTTTCTTT
TRBV12-3/TRBV12-4,TRBJ1-1,TRBD1,many,CASSLTGGLAFF,TGTGCCAGCAGTTTAACAGGGGGCCTTGCTTTCTTT
TRBV12-3/TRBV12-4,TRBJ1-1,NA,NA,CASSFSGAGGAFF,TGTGCCAGCAGTTTTTCGGGGGCAGGAGGAGCTTTCTTT
TRBV19,TRBJ1-1,NA,NA,CASSSIGLDTEAFF,TGTGCCAGTAGTTCAATAGGGTTAGACACTGAAGCTTTCTTT
TRBV15,TRBJ1-2,NA,once,CATSREMGYGYTF,TGTGCCACCAGCAGAGAAATGGGTTACGGCTACACCTTC
TRBV6-1,TRBJ1-5,NA,few,CASSEPGFGNQPQHF,TGTGCCAGCAGTGAACCGGGGTTCGGCAATCAGCCCCAGCATTTT
TRBV12-3/TRBV12-4,TRBJ2-7,TRBD2,NA,CASRPPGGPYEQYF,TGTGCCAGCAGGCCCCCGGGAGGGCCCTACGAGCAGTACTTC
TRBV6-5,TRBJ2-7,NA,many,CASSYSTQAEYF,TGTGCCAGCAGTTACTCTACCCAGGCGGAGTACTTC
TRBV19,TRBJ1-5,NA,many,CASSTTTLQPQHF,TGTGCCAGTAGTACGACAACGCTTCAGCCCCAGCATTTT
TRBV20-1,TRBJ2-7,TRBD1,many,CSAPTGLHSYEQYF,TGCAGTGCTCCGACAGGGCTCCACTCCTACGAGCAGTACTTC
TRBV20-1,TRBJ2-7,NA,few,CSAITGEYEQYF,TGCAGTGCCATCACGGGGGAATACGAGCAGTACTTC
TRBV28,TRBJ2-7,NA,few,CASSPMANRYEQYF,TGTGCCAGCAGTCCCATGGCCAATCGCTACGAGCAGTACTTC
TRBV12-3/TRBV12-4,TRBJ2-7,TRBD2,NA,CASSLALGGVSYEQYF,TGTGCCAGCAGTTTAGCGCTCGGGGGGGTCTCCTACGAGCAGTACTTC
TRBV2,TRBJ1-6,NA,few,CASSPWTGSSPLHF,TGTGCCAGCAGTCCTTGGACGGGCAGTTCACCCCTCCACTTT
TRBV6-2/TRBV6-3,TRBJ1-6,NA,many,CASSHLSGGAPLHF,TGTGCCAGCAGCCACCTGTCCGGGGGGGCACCCCTCCACTTT
TRBV5-1,TRBJ2-6,NA,few,CASRLAGSGANVLTF,TGCGCCAGCAGGCTTGCGGGCTCTGGGGCCAACGTCCTGACTTTC
TRBV27,TRBJ2-2,NA,many,CASRLGTLFTGELFF,TGTGCCAGCAGACTCGGGACACTCTTCACCGGGGAGCTGTTTTTT
TRBV20-1,TRBJ2-5,TRBD2,few,CSAITAGGEETQYF,TGCAGTGCTATAACGGCGGGGGGCGAAGAGACCCAGTACTTC
TRBV12-3/TRBV12-4,TRBJ2-7,NA,once,CASSLFLGGRVYEQYF,TGTGCCAGCAGTTTGTTTCTAGGCGGGCGGGTCTACGAGCAGTACTTC
TRBV7-3,TRBJ2-2,TRBD2,many,CASSPTGRGYYGELFF,TGTGCCAGCAGCCCCACCGGGCGGGGGTATTACGGGGAGCTGTTTTTT
TRBV12-3/TRBV12-4,TRBJ1-2,NA,NA,CASSFLGVGYTF,TGTGCCAGCAGTTTTTTGGGGGTTGGCTACACCTTC
TRBV19,TRBJ1-5,TRBD1,many,CASIAFGTASNQPQHF,TGTGCCAGTATAGCTTTCGGGACAGCCAGCAATCAGCCCCAGCATTTT
TRBV20-1,TRBJ1-2,TRBD1,many,CSAPPDRGNYGYTF,TGCAGTGCTCCGCCGGACAGGGGTAACTATGGCTACACCTTC
TRBV27,TRBJ2-5,NA,many,CASSREGSETQYF,TGTGCCAGCAGCCGAGAAGGGTCTGAGACCCAGTACTTC
TRBV7-8,TRBJ2-7,TRBD1,NA,CASSRGQTTSYEQYF,TGTGCCAGCAGCCGGGGACAGACTACCTCCTACGAGCAGTACTTC
TRBV12-3/TRBV12-4,TRBJ2-2,NA,many,CASSPESRPTGELFF,TGTGCCAGCAGCCCCGAATCCCGTCCGACCGGGGAGCTGTTTTTT
TRBV13,TRBJ1-1,NA,NA,CASSPLGPTEAFF,TGTGCCAGCAGCCCCCTTGGACCCACTGAAGCTTTCTTT
TRBV20-1,TRBJ2-7,TRBD2,many,CSARPPSGGPSYEQYF,TGCAGTGCTAGACCTCCGAGCGGGGGGCCCTCCTACGAGCAGTACTTC
TRBV6-1,TRBJ1-6,NA,many,CASILQGLNSPLHF,TGTGCCAGCATCCTTCAGGGGCTGAATTCACCCCTCCACTTT
TRBV19,TRBJ1-2,NA,many,CASSISTAGYGYTF,TGTGCCAGTAGTATTTCCACGGCGGGCTATGGCTACACCTTC
TRBV5-1,TRBJ2-7,NA,few,CASRVTVSSYEQYF,TGCGCCAGCAGAGTGACAGTGAGCTCCTACGAGCAGTACTTC
TRBV20-1,TRBJ2-7,TRBD1,many,CSARVGGLGQGGNEQYF,TGCAGTGCTAGAGTTGGCGGGTTAGGACAGGGGGGCAACGAGCAGTACTTC
TRBV24-1,TRBJ1-5,NA,NA,CATSTGGEGNQPQHF,TGTGCCACCAGTACCGGGGGCGAGGGCAATCAGCCCCAGCATTTT
TRBV9,TRBJ1-2,TRBD1,many,CASSVDGTGRYGYTF,TGTGCCAGCAGCGTAGATGGGACAGGGCGTTATGGCTACACCTTC
TRBV12-3/TRBV12-4,TRBJ1-1,NA,NA,CASSLRLGTGPNTEAFF,TGTGCCAGCAGTTTACGGTTAGGAACAGGCCCCAACACTGAAGCTTTCTTT
TRBV6-1,TRBJ2-7,TRBD1,many,CASRTGTGGLYEQYF,TGTGCCAGCAGAACCGGGACAGGGGGGCTCTACGAGCAGTACTTC
TRBV19,TRBJ1-5,NA,many,CASSTTEPQHF,TGTGCCAGTAGTACCACAGAGCCCCAGCATTTT
TRBV27,TRBJ1-5,NA,many,CASSLERADQPQHF,TGTGCCAGCAGTTTAGAAAGGGCGGATCAGCCCCAGCATTTT
TRBV30,TRBJ1-6,TRBD1,many,CAWRWDRGSSPLHF,TGTGCCTGGAGATGGGACAGGGGTAGTTCACCCCTCCACTTT
TRBV30,TRBJ1-2,TRBD1,many,CAWSAGQGRMDGYTF,TGTGCCTGGAGTGCCGGACAGGGAAGAATGGATGGCTACACCTTC
TRBV15,TRBJ1-1,NA,many,CATSRRTGGGTGMGKNTEAFF,TGTGCCACCAGCAGAAGGACCGGGGGTGGCACAGGGATGGGAAAGAACACTGAAGCTTTCTTT